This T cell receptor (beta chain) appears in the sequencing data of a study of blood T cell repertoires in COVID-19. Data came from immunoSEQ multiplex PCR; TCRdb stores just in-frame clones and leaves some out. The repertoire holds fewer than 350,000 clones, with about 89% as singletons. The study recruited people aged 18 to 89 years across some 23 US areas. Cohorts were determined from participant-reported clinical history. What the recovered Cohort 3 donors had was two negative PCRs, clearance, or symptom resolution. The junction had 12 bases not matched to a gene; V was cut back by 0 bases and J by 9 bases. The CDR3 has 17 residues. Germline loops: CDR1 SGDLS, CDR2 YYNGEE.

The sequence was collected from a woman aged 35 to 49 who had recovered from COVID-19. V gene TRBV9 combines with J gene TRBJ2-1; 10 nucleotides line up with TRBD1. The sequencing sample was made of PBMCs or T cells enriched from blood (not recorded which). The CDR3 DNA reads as TGTGCCAGCAGCGTAGTAGGGACAGGGGTGGGGATCGGTGAGCAGTTCTTC. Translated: CASSVVGTGVGIGEQFF.